This T cell receptor (beta chain) was captured by sequencing in a study of blood T cells in healthy people across ages. Germline CDR1 SGHRS, CDR2 YFSETQ. The J segment lost 1 base and the V segment lost 0 bases, leaving 10 bases of the junction unmatched. This CDR3 spans 17 amino acids. Together with a sample-barcoded 5' primer, a J-beta primer mix was included in a second PCR lasting about 6 to 12 cycles. TCRdb used MiXCR to reprocess the 5' RACE reads, holding one entry per CDR3 protein. This sample has about 1,500,000 distinct CDR3 sequences, with 42% found just once. This clonotype turned up a few times.

This receptor was identified in a young woman in good health. This sequence joins TRBV5-1 and TRBJ2-7; TRBD2 matches 7 bases. Sample: blood. The CDR3 region is CASSLASSLAESYEQYF. Written as DNA, the CDR3 is TGCGCCAGCAGCTTGGCCAGTTCTCTAGCGGAGTCCTACGAGCAGTACTTC.